The present T cell receptor (beta chain) was sequenced within a study of blood T cell repertoires in COVID-19. In the study overall: Samples representing acute and convalescent COVID-19 were sourced from the United States, Italy and Spain.

Authors' analysis steps: Estimated nucleated cell counts came from reference gene primer amplification. TCRdb's table, derived via immunoSEQ multiplex PCR, lists solely in-frame clones and lacks some. That table furnishes V, J and clone size, whereas the DNA furnished D and trimming. The sample holds about 31,000 clones; approximately 90% are singletons and the top ten take 5.4%. This CDR3 comprises 13 residues. The V gene's germline CDR1 is MGHRA and CDR2 YSYEKL. V was pared by 4 bases and J by 13 bases, with 11 bases of the junction left unmatched. V usage is TRBV4-1 and J usage is TRBJ1-1, with TRBD1 identical over 8 bases. This clonotype originated in a human donor in a cohort sampled during active COVID-19. Source material: peripheral blood. CDR3 sequence: CASSPPRDRSDFF. In nucleotides, the CDR3 is TGCGCCAGCAGCCCCCCCCGGGACAGGTCCGATTTCTTT.